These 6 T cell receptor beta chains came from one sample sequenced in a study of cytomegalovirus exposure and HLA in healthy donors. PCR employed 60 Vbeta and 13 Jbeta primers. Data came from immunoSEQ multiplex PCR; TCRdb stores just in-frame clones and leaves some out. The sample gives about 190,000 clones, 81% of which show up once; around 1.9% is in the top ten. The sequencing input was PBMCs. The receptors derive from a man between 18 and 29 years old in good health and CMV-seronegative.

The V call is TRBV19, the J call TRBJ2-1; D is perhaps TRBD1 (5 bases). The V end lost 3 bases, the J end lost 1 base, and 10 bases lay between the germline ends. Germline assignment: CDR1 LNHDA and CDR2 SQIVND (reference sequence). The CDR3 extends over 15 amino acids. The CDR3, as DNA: TGTGCCAGTAGTATGGCAGGACATTCCTACAATGAGCAGTTCTTC. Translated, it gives CASSMAGHSYNEQFF. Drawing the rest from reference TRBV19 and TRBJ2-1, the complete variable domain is DGGITQSPKYLFRKEGQNVTLSCEQNLNHDAMYWYRQDPGQGLRLIYYSQIVNDFQKGDIAEGYSVSREKKESFPLTVTSAQKNPTAFYLCASSMAGHSYNEQFFGPGTRLTVL.

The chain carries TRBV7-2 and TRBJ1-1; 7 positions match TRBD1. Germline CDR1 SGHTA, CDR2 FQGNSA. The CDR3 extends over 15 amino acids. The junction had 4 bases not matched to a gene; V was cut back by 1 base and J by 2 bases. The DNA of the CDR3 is TGTGCCAGCAGCTTAGGGCGGGACAGAAACACTGAAGCTTTCTTT. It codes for CASSLGRDRNTEAFF.

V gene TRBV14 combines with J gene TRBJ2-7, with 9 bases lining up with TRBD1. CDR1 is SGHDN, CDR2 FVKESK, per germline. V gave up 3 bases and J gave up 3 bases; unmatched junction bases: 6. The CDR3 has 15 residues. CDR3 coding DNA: TGTGCCAGCAGCCACCGGACAGGGGATAACTACGAGCAGTACTTC. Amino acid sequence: CASSHRTGDNYEQYF.

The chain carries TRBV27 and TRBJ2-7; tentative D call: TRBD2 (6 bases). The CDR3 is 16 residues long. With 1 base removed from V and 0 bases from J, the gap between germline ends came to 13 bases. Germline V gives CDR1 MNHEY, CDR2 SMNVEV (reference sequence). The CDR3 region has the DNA TGTGCCAGCAGTTTATTTGGAAGCGGGTACTCCTACGAGCAGTACTTC. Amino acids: CASSLFGSGYSYEQYF.

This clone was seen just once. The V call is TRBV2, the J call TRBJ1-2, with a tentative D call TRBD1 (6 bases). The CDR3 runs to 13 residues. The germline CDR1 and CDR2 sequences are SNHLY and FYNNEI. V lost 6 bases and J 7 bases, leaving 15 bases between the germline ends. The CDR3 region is CASRSGTTSGYTF. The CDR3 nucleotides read TGTGCCAGCAGGTCCGGGACAACAAGTGGCTACACCTTC.

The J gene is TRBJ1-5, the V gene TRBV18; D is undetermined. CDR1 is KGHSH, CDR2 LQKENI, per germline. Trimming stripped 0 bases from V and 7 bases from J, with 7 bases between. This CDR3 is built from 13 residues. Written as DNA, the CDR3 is TGTGCCAGCTCACCACCGGAGAGACAGCCCCAGCATTTT. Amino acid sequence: CASSPPERQPQHF.